The 7 T cell receptor beta chains below come from one sample, sequenced in a study of regulatory T cells in long-lasting Graves disease. Library construction for TCR beta used iRepertoire HTBI primers and Arm-PCR of CDR3 regions. Via MiXCR, TCRdb re-called the multiplex PCR reads, giving one row per CDR3 protein. The profile shows a few hundred thousand distinct CDR3 sequences, approximately 10% of them singletons. Time point specified: newly diagnosed GD, antithyroid drugs for less than 3 months. With RNA extracted from PBMCs as input, the TCR library was made. These same records also appear under a second study, on T cells in Graves' hyperthyroidism and ophthalmopathy.

The sample here was peripheral blood mononuclear cells (PBMCs), taken at new diagnosis, from a patient treated with antithyroid drugs. These receptors were obtained from a woman under 30 with Graves disease.

This clonotype was recorded a few times. The chain is built from TRBV19 and TRBJ1-1; D not certain. The germline CDR1 and CDR2 sequences are LNHDA and SQIVND (reference sequence). Deletions cut 4 bases from V and 4 bases from J, with 16 bases between. CDR3 size: 15 residues. The CDR3 sequence: CASSTMGLGSTEAFF. In DNA form, the CDR3 reads TGTGCCAGTAGTACGATGGGTCTCGGGAGCACTGAAGCTTTCTTT.

There are many counts of this clonotype. The V and J genes are TRBV20-1 and TRBJ1-4; maybe TRBD1 (5 bases). The CDR3 is made up of 13 amino acids. Looked up from germline, CDR1 is DFQATT and CDR2 is SNEGSKA (reference sequence). Trimming removed 4 bases at V and 7 bases at J, with 13 bases between. DNA for the CDR3: TGCAGTGCTATGGGCGGGGGTGGTGAAAAACTGTTTTTT. This translates into CSAMGGGGEKLFF.

This clonotype was recorded at least ten times. The chain joins TRBV7-9 to TRBJ2-3, with TRBD2 identical over 7 bases. Germline values: CDR1 SEHNR, CDR2 FQNEAQ (reference sequence). V was clipped by 6 bases and J by 2 bases; unmatched bases: 14. This CDR3 contains 17 residues. The CDR3, as DNA: TGTGCCAGCAGTTCCAGTCCCGGCGGGAGAGCCACAGATACGCAGTATTTT. Translation gives CASSSSPGGRATDTQYF.

Ten or more counts support this clonotype. The chain combines TRBV27 with TRBJ2-1; 9 bases map to TRBD1. V shed 6 bases, J shed 0 bases, and the junction held 12 bases outside the gene matches. This CDR3 has 18 amino acids. In germline, CDR1 is MNHEY, CDR2 SMNVEV (reference sequence). DNA of the CDR3: TGTGCCAGCAGAACCGGGACAGGGAGTGGAAGCTCCTACAATGAGCAGTTCTTC. It is translated as CASRTGTGSGSSYNEQFF.

In this sample, this clonotype turned up a few times. CDR3 sequence reads: CASSLALIRRFSYGYTF. The CDR3 DNA reads TGTGCCAGCAGCTTGGCTTTAATTAGGCGGTTTTCGTATGGCTACACCTTC. The chain recombines TRBV5-6 with TRBJ1-2; no clear D. V dropped 0 bases and J dropped 5 bases, with 20 bases sitting between them. The CDR3 is 17 residues long. Germline V gives CDR1 SGHDT, CDR2 YYEEEE.

This clonotype was observed a few times. V gene TRBV4-1 combines with J gene TRBJ2-7; TRBD2 aligns across 11 bases. Per germline, CDR1 MGHRA and CDR2 YSYEKL. This CDR3 has 16 amino acids. J gave up 0 bases and V 3 bases, and 4 bases lay outside the gene matches. CDR3 in DNA: TGCGCCAGCAGCCAGGCGCTAGCGGGAGGCTCCTACGAGCAGTACTTC. This translates into CASSQALAGGSYEQYF.

There are many counts of this clonotype. The rearrangement links TRBV12-3 or TRBV12-4 to TRBJ1-1; D may be TRBD1 (6 bases). This CDR3 comprises 16 residues. V lost 4 bases, J lost 5 bases, and 20 bases lay in between. DNA for the CDR3: TGTGCCAGCAGTTACAGGGTTTTTAAGTCGGGAACTGAAGCTTTCTTT. Amino acid sequence: CASSYRVFKSGTEAFF.